The clone carrying this T cell receptor (beta chain) was detected only once. The sample originates from a study of blood T cell repertoires in COVID-19. Study background: COVID-19 samples from acute and convalescent phases originated in the United States, Italy and Spain. PBMCs, B-cell-depleted T cells, or T cells were the source of the cDNA or gDNA that made up the material.

The CDR3 extends over 16 amino acids. The germline V and J ends were trimmed by 3 bases and 0 bases, with 15 bases remaining between them. Per the germline V gene, CDR1 is MDHEN and CDR2 is SYDVKM. Source study methods: Estimation of nucleated cell counts relied on the amplification of reference gene primers. The table came from immunoSEQ multiplex PCR; TCRdb's copy has only in-frame clones and leaves some out. That table furnishes V, J and clone size, whereas the DNA furnished D and trimming. The table has 97,000 or so clones, approximately 90% seen once; the top ten hold less than 2%. This TCR was sampled from a man aged 55 to 70 with acute or convalescent COVID-19. The sequencing input was peripheral blood. The rearrangement uses TRBV28 and TRBJ2-7, with D possibly being TRBD2 (5 bases). The CDR3 DNA follows: TGTGCCAGCAGTTTTGGGAAGGGCCGGGGCTCCTACGAGCAGTACGTC. Protein sequence: CASSFGKGRGSYEQYV.